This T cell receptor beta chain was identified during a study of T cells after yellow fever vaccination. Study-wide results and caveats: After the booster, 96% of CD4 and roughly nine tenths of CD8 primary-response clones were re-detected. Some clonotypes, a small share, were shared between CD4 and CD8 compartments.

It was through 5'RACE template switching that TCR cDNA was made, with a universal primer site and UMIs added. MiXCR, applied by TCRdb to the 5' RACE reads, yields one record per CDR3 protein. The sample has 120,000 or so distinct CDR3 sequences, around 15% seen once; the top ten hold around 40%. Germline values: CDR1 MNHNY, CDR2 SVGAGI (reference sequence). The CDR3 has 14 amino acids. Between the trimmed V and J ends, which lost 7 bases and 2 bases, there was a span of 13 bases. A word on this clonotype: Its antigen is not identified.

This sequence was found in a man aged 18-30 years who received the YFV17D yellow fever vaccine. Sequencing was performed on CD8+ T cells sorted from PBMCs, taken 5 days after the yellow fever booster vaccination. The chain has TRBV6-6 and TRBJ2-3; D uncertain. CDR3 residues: CASTSTDFTDTQYF. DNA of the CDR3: TGTGCCAGCACCTCTACAGACTTCACAGATACGCAGTATTTT.